Presented here are 18 T cell receptor beta chains from one specimen sequenced in a study of CD8 T cells in Susac syndrome. A quantity of about 0.45 to 1 ug RNA underwent reverse transcription using random hexamers. TCRdb processed the immunoSEQ multiplex PCR reads anew with MiXCR; each CDR3 protein has one entry. The sample holds approximately 170,000 distinct CDR3 sequences; 90% to 95% are singletons and the top ten take 0.08%. The sequencing sample was made of CD4+ T cells from PBMCs. The receptors here all came from a human donor in good health.

The genes are TRBV4-3 and TRBJ1-6; D call uncertain. The germline V and J ends were trimmed by 0 bases and 5 bases, with 8 bases remaining between them. The germline CDR1 and CDR2 sequences are LGHNA and YSLEER. This CDR3 has 15 residues. The CDR3 region is CASSQDPANNSPLHF. The CDR3 DNA sequence: TGCGCCAGCAGCCAAGACCCAGCTAATAATTCACCCCTCCACTTT.

The J gene is TRBJ2-3, the V gene TRBV24-1; 9 bases are a match to TRBD1. Germline assignment: CDR1 KGHDR and CDR2 SFDVKD. This CDR3 has 15 amino acids. Trimming took 5 bases from V and 6 from J; bases not matched to a gene: 8. CDR3 in DNA: TGTGCCACCAGTGCAGGACAGGGGAATGTGGATACGCAGTATTTT. Its translation: CATSAGQGNVDTQYF.

The V and J genes are TRBV19 and TRBJ1-1; D ambiguous. The CDR3 extends over 14 amino acids. Germline-derived CDR1 and CDR2 are LNHDA and SQIVND (reference sequence). The V end lost 11 bases, the J end lost 5 bases, and 21 bases lay between the germline ends. The CDR3 sequence is CAVASKQFGTEAFF. In DNA form, the CDR3 reads TGTGCCGTAGCATCGAAGCAGTTTGGGACTGAAGCTTTCTTT.

This clonotype occurred once. The chain couples TRBV7-8 to TRBJ2-3, with 10 bases identical to TRBD2. The CDR3 totals 16 residues. The V gene end was trimmed by 4 bases and the J gene end by 0 bases; junction bases not matched to a gene: 4. Germline CDR1 and CDR2: SGHVS and FQNEAQ. Here the CDR3 reads CASSWTSGTSTDTQYF. The CDR3 bases are TGTGCCAGCAGCTGGACTAGCGGAACTAGCACAGATACGCAGTATTTT.

This chain uses TRBV10-3 with TRBJ2-3; D is undetermined. CDR3 size: 14 residues. Germline assignment: CDR1 ENHRY and CDR2 SYGVKD. Trimming pared 6 bases from V and 1 base from J, leaving 11 bases between. In nucleotides, the CDR3 is TGTGCCATCAGCCCGGACGGCCGCACAGATACGCAGTATTTT. Protein product: CAISPDGRTDTQYF.

V gene TRBV19 combines with J gene TRBJ1-2; D gene unclear. V lost 9 bases, J lost 3 bases, and 11 bases lay in between. CDR1 and CDR2 (germline): LNHDA, SQIVND (reference sequence). This CDR3 region has 12 residues. CDR3 sequence (DNA): TGTGCCAGCGCGGACTGGGACTATGGCTACACCTTC. It encodes CASADWDYGYTF.

J is TRBJ2-5 and V is TRBV29-1; D remains unclear. CDR1 is SQVTM, CDR2 ANQGSEA, per germline. The CDR3 is made up of 12 amino acids. V lost 5 bases and J 5 bases, leaving 12 bases between the germline ends. CDR3 coding DNA: TGCAGCGTTTCTCATTGGCCGGAGACCCAGTACTTC. Protein sequence: CSVSHWPETQYF.

The chain employs TRBV7-2 and TRBJ2-4, with 9 bases aligning to TRBD2. CDR3 length: 17 amino acids. Trimming took 5 bases from V and 6 from J; bases not matched to a gene: 14. Germline assignment: CDR1 SGHTA and CDR2 FQGNSA. CDR3 sequence: CASSPPGGGGRGNIQYF. The CDR3 region has the DNA TGTGCCAGCAGCCCCCCCGGCGGGGGGGGCCGAGGAAACATTCAGTACTTC.

This clonotype was found once. The chain uses TRBV3-1 and TRBJ2-1; TRBD2 agrees at 7 bases. Germline V lookup: CDR1 LGHDT, CDR2 YNNKEL (reference sequence). This CDR3 is built from 15 residues. The ends lost 1 base at V and 2 bases at J; junction bases unmatched: 2. DNA for the CDR3: TGTGCCAGCAGCCAAGGAGCGGGACCCTACAATGAGCAGTTCTTC. The encoded protein is CASSQGAGPYNEQFF.

The rearrangement links TRBV7-9 to TRBJ2-6; D is uncertain. The CDR3 covers 14 residues. Trimming pared 5 bases from V and 4 bases from J, leaving 9 bases between. Looked up from germline, CDR1 is SEHNR and CDR2 is FQNEAQ (reference sequence). In DNA form, the CDR3 reads TGTGCCAGCAGCCAGCTGGGGGGGGCCAACGTCCTGACTTTC. This translates into CASSQLGGANVLTF.

This clonotype is a singleton in its sample. The chain combines TRBV19 with TRBJ2-2; 9 bases align to TRBD1. J lost 6 bases, V lost 7 bases, and 12 bases had no gene match. The CDR3 totals 16 residues. Per the germline V gene, CDR1 is LNHDA and CDR2 is SQIVND (reference sequence). CDR3 region: CASTYPRQGVPGELFF. Here the CDR3 DNA reads TGTGCCAGTACCTATCCTCGACAGGGGGTCCCCGGGGAGCTGTTTTTT.

This clonotype has only one observation. The chain employs TRBV19 and TRBJ2-1, with D tentatively TRBD1 (6 bases). Trimming removed 7 bases from V and 8 bases from J, with 18 bases in between. This CDR3 comprises 14 residues. Germline CDR1 reads LNHDA; CDR2 reads SQIVND (reference sequence). The CDR3 loop is CASKVDSYFYEQFF. The CDR3 DNA is TGTGCCAGTAAAGTGGACAGCTATTTCTATGAGCAGTTCTTC.

This clonotype appeared once. CDR3 region: CASSPSRAQNTEAFF. CDR3 coding DNA: TGTGCCAGCAGCCCCAGTCGGGCCCAAAACACTGAAGCTTTCTTT. The chain uses TRBV7-3 and TRBJ1-1, with D unresolved. V lost 5 bases to trimming and J lost 2 bases, with 15 bases between them. CDR1 and CDR2 from the germline V gene are SGHTA and FQGTGA. The CDR3 spans 15 residues. The variable domain in full, with the rest retrieved from reference TRBV7-3 and TRBJ1-1, is GAGVSQTPSNKVTEKGKYVELRCDPISGHTALYWYRQSLGQGPEFLIYFQGTGAADDSGLPNDRFFAVRPEGSVSTLKIQRTERGDSAVYLCASSPSRAQNTEAFFGQGTRLTVV.

This clonotype was seen more than once but under ten times. The CDR3 protein is CASSLGPSNYGYTF. CDR3 nucleotide sequence: TGCGCCAGCAGCTTGGGCCCAAGTAACTATGGCTACACCTTC. The gene calls are TRBV5-1 and TRBJ1-2, with D hard to call. Per germline, CDR1 SGHRS and CDR2 YFSETQ. The CDR3 is 14 amino acids. Trimming removed 0 bases at V and 1 base at J, with 7 bases between.

The V call is TRBV19, the J call TRBJ1-2; D possibly corresponds to TRBD1 (5 bases). V dropped 10 bases and J dropped 2 bases, with 17 bases sitting between them. Germline CDR1 reads LNHDA; CDR2 reads SQIVND (reference sequence). This CDR3 has 14 amino acids. For the CDR3, the DNA is TGTGCCACCCTAGGGGACTACCTCAACTATGGCTACACCTTC. This gives the protein CATLGDYLNYGYTF.

The chain recombines TRBV20-1 with TRBJ1-1; TRBD1 might be the D (6 bases). The CDR3 loop spans 14 amino acids. V lost 0 bases and J 6 bases, leaving 14 bases between the germline ends. The germline gives CDR1 DFQATT, CDR2 SNEGSKA (reference sequence). This CDR3 reads CSAREVGGRAEAFF. In DNA, the CDR3 is TGCAGTGCTAGAGAAGTCGGGGGGCGTGCTGAAGCTTTCTTT.

The gene calls are TRBV28 and TRBJ2-2; D remains unclear. This CDR3 is 14 amino acids long. The V end lost 5 bases, the J end lost 5 bases, and 12 bases lay between the germline ends. In germline, CDR1 is MDHEN, CDR2 SYDVKM. DNA for the CDR3: TGTGCCAGCAGTCGAGTCTTTGAGACCGGGGAGCTGTTTTTT. Translating it yields CASSRVFETGELFF.

The rearrangement uses TRBV5-1 and TRBJ2-7; TRBD1 matches 7 bases. Germline V gene sequence: CDR1 SGHRS, CDR2 YFSETQ. The CDR3 has 16 residues. The V and J ends lost 5 bases and 0 bases, in that order; junction bases with no gene match: 11. CDR3 DNA: TGCGCCAGCAGGCTTTCTGAGGGGGCTAGCTCCTACGAGCAGTACTTC. This translates into CASRLSEGASSYEQYF.